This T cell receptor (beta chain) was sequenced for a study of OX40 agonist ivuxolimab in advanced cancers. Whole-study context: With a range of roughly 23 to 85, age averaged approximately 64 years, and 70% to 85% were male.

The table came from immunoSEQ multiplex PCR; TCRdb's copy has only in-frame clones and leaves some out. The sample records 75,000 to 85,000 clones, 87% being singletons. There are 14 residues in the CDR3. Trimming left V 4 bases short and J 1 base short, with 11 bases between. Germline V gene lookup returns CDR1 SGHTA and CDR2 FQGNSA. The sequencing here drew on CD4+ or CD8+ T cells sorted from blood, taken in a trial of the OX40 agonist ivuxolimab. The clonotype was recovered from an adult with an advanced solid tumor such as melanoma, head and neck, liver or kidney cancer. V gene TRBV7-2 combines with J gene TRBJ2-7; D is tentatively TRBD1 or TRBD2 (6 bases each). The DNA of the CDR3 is TGTGCCAGCAGCTATAGGGGGACTTCCTACGAGCAGTACTTC. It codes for CASSYRGTSYEQYF.